These T cell receptor beta chains were read from a single sample in a study of CD8 T cells in ankylosing spondylitis. Via MiXCR, TCRdb re-called the 5' RACE reads, giving one row per CDR3 protein. This sample has 37,000 or so distinct CDR3 sequences, with 15% to 20% found just once. The specimen was blood. Every receptor here comes from a male donor with ankylosing spondylitis or in good health (not recorded which). Each CDR3 is given with its conserved first and last residue. The D gene is left open where the match is weak. For some rows the clone size is stated as once, few or many, or as a class when expanded; others skip it.

D gene: .
J gene: TRBJ1-4
V gene: TRBV18
clone size: few
CDR3 length: 15
CDR3 DNA: TGTGCCAGCTCACCAAACAGGGCAACTAATGAAAAACTGTTTTTT
CDR3 protein: CASSPNRATNEKLFF

D gene: TRBD2
J gene: TRBJ2-1
V gene: TRBV6-2/TRBV6-3
clone size: .
CDR3 length: 13
CDR3 DNA: TGTGCCAGCAGTTCTAATCTAGCGGGGGAGCAGTTCTTC
CDR3 protein: CASSSNLAGEQFF

D gene: TRBD1
J gene: TRBJ1-4
V gene: TRBV12-3/TRBV12-4
clone size: .
CDR3 length: 14
CDR3 DNA: TGTGCCAGCAGTTTGGGACAGGGTAATGAAAAACTGTTTTTT
CDR3 protein: CASSLGQGNEKLFF

D gene: .
J gene: TRBJ2-3
V gene: TRBV25-1
clone size: few
CDR3 length: 13
CDR3 DNA: TGTGCCAGCAGTGAATTTGGCGCAGATACGCAGTATTTT
CDR3 protein: CASSEFGADTQYF

D gene: TRBD1
J gene: TRBJ2-1
V gene: TRBV6-2/TRBV6-3
clone size: few
CDR3 length: 13
CDR3 DNA: TGTGCCGCGGGACAGGGCTCCTACAATGAGCAGTTCTTC
CDR3 protein: CAAGQGSYNEQFF

D gene: TRBD1
J gene: TRBJ1-6
V gene: TRBV7-6
clone size: few
CDR3 length: 15
CDR3 DNA: TGTGCCAGCAGCTTAGAGGGACAGGTCAATTCACCCCTCCACTTT
CDR3 protein: CASSLEGQVNSPLHF

D gene: .
J gene: TRBJ2-3
V gene: TRBV6-2/TRBV6-3
clone size: few
CDR3 length: 14
CDR3 DNA: TGTGCCAGCAGTCCCCAAGGAGACCTGGATACGCAGTATTTT
CDR3 protein: CASSPQGDLDTQYF

D gene: TRBD2
J gene: TRBJ2-1
V gene: TRBV20-1
clone size: .
CDR3 length: 15
CDR3 DNA: TGCAGTGCTAGAGTTGGGACTAGGCGCTACAATGAGCAGTTCTTC
CDR3 protein: CSARVGTRRYNEQFF

D gene: TRBD2
J gene: TRBJ2-3
V gene: TRBV7-2
clone size: few
CDR3 length: 15
CDR3 DNA: TGTGCCAGCAGCCCACTAGCGGCCAATCGAGATACGCAGTATTTT
CDR3 protein: CASSPLAANRDTQYF

D gene: TRBD2
J gene: TRBJ2-1
V gene: TRBV5-1
clone size: .
CDR3 length: 15
CDR3 DNA: TGCGCCAGCAGCAGTGGACTAGCGGACTACAATGAGCAGTTCTTC
CDR3 protein: CASSSGLADYNEQFF

D gene: TRBD1
J gene: TRBJ1-1
V gene: TRBV7-3
clone size: few
CDR3 length: 14
CDR3 DNA: TGTGCCAGCAGCGAGGACAGGGGGGGCACTGAAGCTTTCTTT
CDR3 protein: CASSEDRGGTEAFF

D gene: TRBD2
J gene: TRBJ2-3
V gene: TRBV28
clone size: .
CDR3 length: 14
CDR3 DNA: TGTGCCAGCAGTTGGAGCGGGGCCATGATGGCGCAGTATTTT
CDR3 protein: CASSWSGAMMAQYF

D gene: .
J gene: TRBJ2-3
V gene: TRBV20-1
clone size: .
CDR3 length: 14
CDR3 DNA: TGCAGTGCCCCAAGGGAAGGGGCGGGCGATACGCAGTATTTT
CDR3 protein: CSAPREGAGDTQYF

D gene: .
J gene: TRBJ2-7
V gene: TRBV12-3/TRBV12-4
clone size: .
CDR3 length: 15
CDR3 DNA: TGTGCCAGCAGTACTTCTCCCGGAAACTCCTACGAGCAGTACTTC
CDR3 protein: CASSTSPGNSYEQYF

D gene: .
J gene: TRBJ1-1
V gene: TRBV3-1
clone size: few
CDR3 length: 15
CDR3 DNA: TGTGCCAGCAGGCCCGGACAGTATTCGAACACTGAAGCTTTCTTT
CDR3 protein: CASRPGQYSNTEAFF

D gene: .
J gene: TRBJ1-5
V gene: TRBV7-2
clone size: .
CDR3 length: 13
CDR3 DNA: TGTGCCAGCAGCAGGACGCTGGGGCAGCCCCAGCATTTT
CDR3 protein: CASSRTLGQPQHF

D gene: .
J gene: TRBJ1-4
V gene: TRBV29-1
clone size: .
CDR3 length: 14
CDR3 DNA: TGCAGCGTTCTCCCGGACAGCTCTAATGAAAAACTGTTTTTT
CDR3 protein: CSVLPDSSNEKLFF

D gene: .
J gene: TRBJ1-4
V gene: TRBV12-3/TRBV12-4
clone size: few
CDR3 length: 11
CDR3 DNA: TGTGCCAGCAGTTTATACGAAAAACTGTTTTTT
CDR3 protein: CASSLYEKLFF

D gene: .
J gene: TRBJ2-7
V gene: TRBV29-1
clone size: few
CDR3 length: 11
CDR3 DNA: TGCAGCGCAATTCAGGGGTACGAGCAGTACTTC
CDR3 protein: CSAIQGYEQYF

D gene: .
J gene: TRBJ2-2
V gene: TRBV7-9
clone size: few
CDR3 length: 13
CDR3 DNA: TGTGCCAGCAGCTTAGTCCACACCGGGGAGCTGTTTTTT
CDR3 protein: CASSLVHTGELFF

D gene: .
J gene: TRBJ2-1
V gene: TRBV15
clone size: .
CDR3 length: 12
CDR3 DNA: TGTGCCACCAGCGGCAGCTACAATGAGCAGTTCTTC
CDR3 protein: CATSGSYNEQFF

D gene: .
J gene: TRBJ2-3
V gene: TRBV28
clone size: .
CDR3 length: 14
CDR3 DNA: TGTGCCAGCAGTTTTTGGGGACGGACAGATACGCAGTATTTT
CDR3 protein: CASSFWGRTDTQYF

D gene: .
J gene: TRBJ2-1
V gene: TRBV27
clone size: .
CDR3 length: 14
CDR3 DNA: TGTGCCAGCAGTTTACCGGACATAAACAATGAGCAGTTCTTC
CDR3 protein: CASSLPDINNEQFF

D gene: .
J gene: TRBJ1-4
V gene: TRBV20-1
clone size: .
CDR3 length: 13
CDR3 DNA: TGCAGTGCTAGAGATCATGGTAGTGAAAAACTGTTTTTT
CDR3 protein: CSARDHGSEKLFF

D gene: .
J gene: TRBJ2-3
V gene: TRBV7-9
clone size: .
CDR3 length: 14
CDR3 DNA: TGTGCCAGCAGCTCCGGGTTGGGGGCAGATACGCAGTATTTT
CDR3 protein: CASSSGLGADTQYF

D gene: TRBD1
J gene: TRBJ1-1
V gene: TRBV7-2
clone size: few
CDR3 length: 13
CDR3 DNA: TGTGCCAGCAGCTTAGTAGGGGGCCCGGTAGCTTTCTTT
CDR3 protein: CASSLVGGPVAFF

D gene: .
J gene: TRBJ1-6
V gene: TRBV12-3/TRBV12-4
clone size: many
CDR3 length: 14
CDR3 DNA: TGTGCCAGCAGCCAACAAGGACGTAATTCACCCCTCCACTTT
CDR3 protein: CASSQQGRNSPLHF

D gene: .
J gene: TRBJ2-3
V gene: TRBV5-1
clone size: many
CDR3 length: 15
CDR3 DNA: TGCGCCAGCAGCTTTAGTGGGCAGGGCCCAGATACGCAGTATTTT
CDR3 protein: CASSFSGQGPDTQYF

D gene: .
J gene: TRBJ2-1
V gene: TRBV20-1
clone size: few
CDR3 length: 12
CDR3 DNA: TGCAGTGGTCAGAGCTCCTACAATGAGCAGTTCTTC
CDR3 protein: CSGQSSYNEQFF

D gene: TRBD2
J gene: TRBJ2-3
V gene: TRBV27
clone size: few
CDR3 length: 15
CDR3 DNA: TGTGCCAGCAGGAATAGCGGGAGTAACGCAGATACGCAGTATTTT
CDR3 protein: CASRNSGSNADTQYF

D gene: .
J gene: TRBJ1-1
V gene: TRBV19
clone size: .
CDR3 length: 13
CDR3 DNA: TGTGCCAGTACGCAGGGGAGGGGGACTGAAGCTTTCTTT
CDR3 protein: CASTQGRGTEAFF

D gene: .
J gene: TRBJ1-5
V gene: TRBV5-5
clone size: few
CDR3 length: 13
CDR3 DNA: TGTGCCAGCAGCTTGATTCTGAATCAGCCCCAGCATTTT
CDR3 protein: CASSLILNQPQHF

D gene: .
J gene: TRBJ2-3
V gene: TRBV28
clone size: .
CDR3 length: 12
CDR3 DNA: TGTGCCACTGGAGCGGGCAATCAGCCCCAGTATTTT
CDR3 protein: CATGAGNQPQYF

D gene: .
J gene: TRBJ2-1
V gene: TRBV2
clone size: .
CDR3 length: 13
CDR3 DNA: TGTGCCAGCAGTAGGGGTTTCTACAATGAGCAGTTCTTC
CDR3 protein: CASSRGFYNEQFF

D gene: .
J gene: TRBJ2-7
V gene: TRBV5-5
clone size: .
CDR3 length: 14
CDR3 DNA: TGTGCCAGCAGCTTGGAAGGACTACCCTACGGGCAGTACTTC
CDR3 protein: CASSLEGLPYGQYF